This T cell receptor beta chain was recorded in a study of cytomegalovirus exposure and HLA in healthy donors (dated by TCRdb to the late 2010s). About the investigation overall: According to a later analysis, the 120 or so validation repertoires were produced on the same platform as the 680 or so repertoires of the first cohort. The study aimed to test whether signatures of past pathogen exposure could be identified by cataloging public T cell receptors. Besides the first cohort of approximately 710 subjects, a separate validation cohort made up of some 110 different subjects was used. High-throughput TCR immunosequencing, statistical association of individual TCRs with disease status, and machine learning were combined to predict cytomegalovirus infection status. What the study reported, not specific to this receptor: The study gave a list of about 150 TCR beta chains associated with cytomegalovirus. A few of the identified cytomegalovirus-associated TCR beta chains were confirmed in vitro to be specific for cytomegalovirus antigens. A later analysis had no HLA typing for the validation cohort, so co-occurrence there was scored across all 130 or so repertoires. Most TCR sequences were observed very rarely across donors, whereas some public TCRs were present in many individuals. Cytomegalovirus status was reported to be diagnosed by the classifier with high specificity and sensitivity in both the original and validation cohorts. Of the cluster scores, around 95% were above 0 in a later analysis, which found that TCRs clustered in the first cohort also tended to co-occur in the 95 to 150 validation repertoires. The authors suggested that the approach could potentially be extended to other disease states and immunological phenotypes.

Separate from the approximately 690-subject first cohort, the validation cohort of 120 subjects was the group to which the donors belonged. In the case of this clone: The antigen it recognizes is unknown. The record has no base qualities; no much larger clone is one base away.

Library construction relied on the immunoSEQ multiplex PCR assay. From the authors' description of their analysis: To diagnose cytomegalovirus status from the catalog of TCR beta chain sequences, a statistical classification framework was built. The table comes from immuneACCESS by way of TCRdb, which keeps in-frame sequences with V and J called. Part of the clones is missing from these tables; in studies checked, under half for an unresolved V gene and the rest for unknown reasons. D and trimming were read from the DNA, whereas the V and J calls and clone size are those reported in that table. A total of roughly 130,000 clones appear in this sample, roughly 89% of them only once. The ten top clones hold around 9% of the sample. The CDR3 measures 16 amino acids from cysteine to phenylalanine. Only the CDR3 region is kept as DNA, spanning 48 bases read in frame from base 1. CDR1 and CDR2 were assigned from the germline V gene (reference sequence) as MNHEY and SMNVEV. V is reduced by 2 bases and J by 1 base, leaving a spacing of 11 bases between them.

Sequenced sample: PBMCs. The chain joins TRBV27 to TRBJ2-2; TRBD2 might be the D gene, on 6 matching bases. The TCR sequence derives from a young woman in good health and CMV-seropositive. This receptor has the CDR3 CASSLIGGRNTGELFF. The DNA is TGTGCCAGCAGTTTAATCGGGGGTAGGAACACCGGGGAGCTGTTTTTT.